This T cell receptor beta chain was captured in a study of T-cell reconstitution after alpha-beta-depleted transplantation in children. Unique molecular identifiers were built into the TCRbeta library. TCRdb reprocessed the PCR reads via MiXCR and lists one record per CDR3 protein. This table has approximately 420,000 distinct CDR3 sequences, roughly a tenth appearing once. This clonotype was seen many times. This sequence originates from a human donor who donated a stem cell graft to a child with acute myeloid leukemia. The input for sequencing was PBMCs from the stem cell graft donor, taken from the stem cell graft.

The CDR3 protein is CASSLVGGWEQFF. The CDR3 coding sequence is TGTGCCAGCAGCTTAGTGGGGGGGTGGGAGCAGTTCTTC. The chain is built from TRBV7-2 and TRBJ2-1; TRBD2 aligns across 7 bases. The V gene end was trimmed by 1 base and the J gene end by 10 bases; junction bases not matched to a gene: 4. This CDR3 region has 13 residues. Per germline, CDR1 SGHTA and CDR2 FQGNSA.